One sample yielded the 28 T cell receptor beta chains listed below, sequenced in a study of blood T cells in healthy people across ages (dated by TCRdb to between 2015 and 2016). The method was 5' RACE. Sequencing took place on an Illumina HiSeq 2500. The second PCR ran for about 6 to 11 cycles and used a J-beta primer mix along with a sample-barcoded 5' primer. The raw public data were reprocessed by TCRdb itself: fastp quality trimming at Q25, MiXCR clonotype calling, in-frame beta chains only. Rows with a matching CDR3 protein are joined into one entry that keeps the most common DNA and genes. The sample yields hundreds of thousands of distinct CDR3 sequences; around 21% were counted once. Roughly 3.6% of the sample is in the top ten clones. Sequencing input: blood. These receptors all come from a man in his sixties or seventies in good health.

The chain has TRBV6-5 and TRBJ2-7, with D perhaps TRBD2 (5 bases). Germline assignment: CDR1 MNHEY and CDR2 SVGAGI. Trimming removed 4 bases from V and 2 bases from J, with 27 bases in between. The CDR3 spans 19 residues. In DNA, the CDR3 is TGTGCCAGCAGTTCCCCGGGGTACCGCGGGCCCAGCGGAACCTACGAGCAGTACTTC. Translation: CASSSPGYRGPSGTYEQYF.

The J gene is TRBJ2-5, the V gene TRBV20-1, with D uncertain. The CDR3 length is 13 residues. Germline CDR1 reads DFQATT; CDR2 reads SNEGSKA (reference sequence). V lost 0 bases and J 7 bases, leaving 12 bases between the germline ends. The CDR3 nucleotides are TGCAGTGCTAGAGATCGGGTACAGTGGACCCAGTACTTC. This gives the protein CSARDRVQWTQYF.

The chain is built from TRBV3-1 and TRBJ2-5; 9 positions agree with TRBD2. V dropped 3 bases and J dropped 2; count of bases not matched to a gene: 4. The CDR3 totals 15 residues. Looked up from germline, CDR1 is LGHDT and CDR2 is YNNKEL (reference sequence). CDR3: CASSQSSGVQETQYF. The CDR3 DNA follows: TGTGCCAGCAGCCAGTCTAGCGGGGTTCAAGAGACCCAGTACTTC.

This clonotype was observed at least ten times. The V and J genes are TRBV7-2 and TRBJ2-5, with D possibly TRBD1 on 6 matching bases. Between the trimmed V and J ends, which lost 1 base and 2 bases, there was a span of 11 bases. The CDR3 totals 15 residues. Germline values: CDR1 SGHTA, CDR2 FQGNSA. The CDR3 sequence: CASSLERTAQETQYF. As DNA, the CDR3 is TGTGCCAGCAGCTTAGAGCGGACAGCACAAGAGACCCAGTACTTC.

V and J are TRBV6-2 or TRBV6-3 and TRBJ2-1; D ambiguous. The V end lost 1 base, the J end lost 0 bases, and 13 bases lay between the germline ends. This CDR3 is built from 17 residues. Germline CDR1 reads MNHEY; CDR2 reads SVGEGT. As DNA, the CDR3 is TGTGCCAGCAGTTACTACGGGCGGTCCAGCTCCTACAATGAGCAGTTCTTC. Its protein product is CASSYYGRSSSYNEQFF.

The chain has TRBV6-5 and TRBJ2-5; D might be TRBD1 or TRBD2, each matching 7 bases. Germline V gene sequence: CDR1 MNHEY, CDR2 SVGAGI. The length of the CDR3 is 16 residues. Trimming left V 2 bases short and J 1 base short, with 14 bases between. The CDR3 reads CASSYRTGLGQETQYF. For the CDR3, the DNA is TGTGCCAGCAGTTACCGGACAGGACTAGGCCAAGAGACCCAGTACTTC.

This clonotype appeared a few times. The chain carries TRBV18 and TRBJ2-5; 8 positions agree with TRBD1. Germline lookup yields CDR1 KGHSH and CDR2 LQKENI. V shed 2 bases, J shed 1 base, and the junction held 9 bases outside the gene matches. The CDR3 runs to 17 residues. The CDR3 DNA follows: TGTGCCAGCTCACCAAGGGCGTCAGGGGGCTTCCAAGAGACCCAGTACTTC. Encoded protein: CASSPRASGGFQETQYF.

This sequence joins TRBV6-6 and TRBJ2-5, with 7 bases matching TRBD1. J gave up 2 bases and V 7 bases, and 7 bases lay outside the gene matches. This CDR3 region has 14 residues. Germline assignment: CDR1 MNHNY and CDR2 SVGAGI (reference sequence). The CDR3 reads CASTATGEQETQYF. CDR3 nucleotide sequence: TGTGCCAGCACTGCTACAGGGGAGCAAGAGACCCAGTACTTC.

With regard to this clonotype: This clone may be a read error of a much larger clone one base away. V gene TRBV12-3 or TRBV12-4 combines with J gene TRBJ2-5; 8 bases match TRBD2. The J call is in doubt because the DNA end fits TRBJ2-7 better. The CDR3 extends over 14 amino acids. The CDR3 DNA reads TGTGCCAGCAGTTTTGGCGGGAGGCCCTACGAGCAGTACTTC. The encoded protein is CASSFGGRPYEQYF.

This clonotype was counted at least ten times. The genes are TRBV12-3 or TRBV12-4 and TRBJ2-3; the match to TRBD1 covers 9 bases. The junction had 13 bases not matched to a gene; V was cut back by 5 bases and J by 4 bases. The length of the CDR3 is 17 residues. This CDR3 is CASSLLGTGSNPDTQYF. The CDR3 bases are TGTGCCAGCAGTCTACTTGGGACAGGGAGTAATCCAGATACGCAGTATTTT.

The sample holds a few counts of this clonotype. V gene TRBV4-1 combines with J gene TRBJ2-6; 11 nucleotides agree with TRBD2. The V segment lost 2 bases and the J segment 1 base; nucleotides outside the gene matches: 1. The CDR3 covers 17 residues. Germline V CDR1 and CDR2: MGHRA, YSYEKL. Written as DNA, the CDR3 is TGCGCCAGCAGCCAAACTAGCGGGAGTTCTGGGGCCAACGTCCTGACTTTC. Residues: CASSQTSGSSGANVLTF.

This clonotype has just a few counts. The rearrangement links TRBV10-3 to TRBJ2-2; 7 nucleotides line up with TRBD2. The CDR3 consists of 20 residues. V lost 6 bases, J lost 3 bases, and 22 bases stayed unmatched. The germline V gene has CDR1 ENHRY and CDR2 SYGVKD. This chain's CDR3 is CAIRGKEGPAGTSYTGELFF. CDR3 DNA: TGTGCCATCAGGGGAAAGGAGGGACCAGCGGGAACTTCTTACACCGGGGAGCTGTTTTTT.

Remarks on this clonotype: This clone may be a read error of a much larger clone one base away. The genes are TRBV15 and TRBJ2-1; 13 bases fit TRBD2. The germline V gene encodes CDR1 LNHNV and CDR2 YYDKDF (reference sequence). CDR3 length equals 16 residues. The DNA of the CDR3 is TGTGCCACCAGCAGGAGACTAGCGGGAGGATACAATGAGCAGTTATTC. Its protein product is CATSRRLAGGYNEQLF.

The CDR3 protein is CSAKSGRGDEQYF. The CDR3 coding sequence is TGCAGTGCCAAAAGCGGGAGGGGAGACGAGCAGTACTTC. This sequence joins TRBV20-1 and TRBJ2-5; 10 bases match TRBD2. The DNA end is more similar to TRBJ2-7, so the J call may be wrong. Looked up from germline, CDR1 is DFQATT and CDR2 is SNEGSKA (reference sequence). This CDR3 has 13 amino acids.

In its sample, this clonotype was seen a few times. The rearrangement joins TRBV7-3 to TRBJ2-1; perhaps D is TRBD1 or TRBD2 (5 bases each). The J call may be incorrect, as the DNA end agrees better with TRBJ2-7. The CDR3 runs 13 residues. Germline V gene lookup returns CDR1 SGHTA and CDR2 FQGTGA. The CDR3 DNA sequence: TGTGCCAGCAGCTTAAGCCTTGGGGGCGAGCAGTACTTC. It codes for CASSLSLGGEQYF.

V is TRBV5-1 and J is TRBJ2-3; unclear D gene. V gave up 1 base and J gave up 2 bases, with 17 bases separating them. The CDR3 length is 17 residues. Germline V gene sequence: CDR1 SGHRS, CDR2 YFSETQ. DNA of the CDR3: TGCGCCAGCAGCTTGTTCATGGAAACACTAAACACAGATACGCAGTATTTT. Its translation is CASSLFMETLNTDTQYF.

The gene calls are TRBV15 and TRBJ2-5, with D perhaps TRBD2 (5 bases). The J call may be incorrect, as the DNA end agrees better with TRBJ2-1. CDR1 is LNHNV and CDR2 is YYDKDF in the germline V gene (reference sequence). The CDR3 is 13 residues long. CDR3 protein: CATNSGLTNEQFF. Written as DNA, the CDR3 is TGTGCCACCAACAGCGGTCTCACCAATGAGCAGTTCTTC.

This clonotype was observed a handful of times. The chain carries TRBV7-6 and TRBJ2-7, with D possibly being TRBD1 (5 bases). The CDR3 totals 13 residues. Germline V CDR1 and CDR2: SGHVS, FNYEAQ. Trimming removed 5 bases at V and 3 bases at J, with 11 bases between. The CDR3: CASSPFDSYEQYF. The CDR3 DNA sequence: TGTGCCAGCAGCCCCTTCGACAGCTACGAGCAGTACTTC.

The table lists this clonotype with many counts. The chain links TRBV10-3 to TRBJ2-7, with 11 bases aligning to TRBD2. V trimming: 3 bases; J trimming: 1 base; junction bases outside the gene matches: 2. Per germline, CDR1 ENHRY and CDR2 SYGVKD. The CDR3 is 15 amino acids. The CDR3 DNA reads TGTGCCATCAGTGATGGGACTAGCGGTTCCTACGAGCAGTACTTC. Its translation is CAISDGTSGSYEQYF.

The chain employs TRBV12-3 or TRBV12-4 and TRBJ2-1; D uncertain. The J call may be in error: the DNA end matches TRBJ2-7 better. The CDR3 is 11 amino acids. The CDR3 region has the DNA TGTGCCAGCAGTAACGACATCGAGCAGTACTTC. Translating gives CASSNDIEQYF.

This rearrangement joins TRBV20-1 to TRBJ2-7, with D possibly matching TRBD2 (6 bases). Germline CDR1 is DFQATT and CDR2 is SNEGSKA (reference sequence). Trimming stripped 0 bases from V and 7 bases from J, with 13 bases between. This CDR3 is built from 13 residues. The CDR3 DNA reads as TGCAGTGCTAGAGATCGGCCAGGAGGGGAGCAGTACTTC. The encoded protein is CSARDRPGGEQYF.

V gene TRBV28 combines with J gene TRBJ2-5, with D perhaps matching TRBD1 or TRBD2 (6 bases each). The CDR3 is 14 amino acids. Trimming stripped 7 bases from V and 2 bases from J, with 14 bases between. CDR1 is MDHEN, CDR2 SYDVKM, per germline. In nucleotides, the CDR3 is TGTGCCAGCATGGGGGGCGGTTATCAAGAGACCCAGTACTTC. It translates to CASMGGGYQETQYF.

This clonotype has ten or more counts. The chain uses TRBV5-1 and TRBJ1-1; the D gene is possibly TRBD1 (5 bases). V was cut by 5 bases and J by 1 base, with 12 bases left in between. The CDR3 runs 14 residues. CDR1 is SGHRS and CDR2 is YFSETQ in the germline V gene. The CDR3 sequence: CASRRDPGNTEAFF. CDR3 nucleotides: TGCGCCAGCAGACGGGACCCGGGGAACACTGAAGCTTTCTTT.

This clonotype was seen more than once but under ten times. The chain employs TRBV24-1 and TRBJ2-5, with 8 positions matching TRBD1. The CDR3 loop spans 15 amino acids. From germline, CDR1 is KGHDR and CDR2 SFDVKD. Germline trimming cut 4 bases from V and 3 bases from J; bases unmatched to any gene: 6. The CDR3 sequence is CATSDTGQGKETQYF. In nucleotides, the CDR3 is TGTGCCACCAGTGACACTGGACAGGGTAAAGAGACCCAGTACTTC.

In its sample, this clonotype was seen a few times. The chain carries TRBV2 and TRBJ1-1; 7 nucleotides match TRBD1. Trimming at V came to 6 bases and at J to 5 bases, leaving 12 bases not matched to a gene. This CDR3 comprises 15 residues. Germline CDR1 SNHLY, CDR2 FYNNEI. The DNA for the CDR3 is TGTGCCAGCAGACCCCGGATACAGGGGACGACTGAAGCTTTCTTT. This translates into CASRPRIQGTTEAFF.

This clonotype showed up just a few times. The rearrangement links TRBV29-1 to TRBJ2-3; 9 nucleotides line up with TRBD2. Germline CDR1 reads SQVTM; CDR2 reads ANQGSEA. The CDR3 totals 13 residues. Losses at the gene ends were 3 bases for V and 4 bases for J; bases not matched to a gene: 2. CDR3 protein: CSVDAGGPDTQYF. CDR3 bases: TGCAGCGTTGATGCGGGAGGGCCAGATACGCAGTATTTT.

V and J are TRBV5-1 and TRBJ2-3; the match to TRBD2 covers 14 bases. CDR3 size: 19 residues. Trimming at V came to 4 bases and at J to 0 bases, leaving 10 bases not matched to a gene. Germline lookup yields CDR1 SGHRS and CDR2 YFSETQ. CDR3 in amino acids: CASSTGLAGGPTSTDTQYF. CDR3 bases: TGCGCCAGCAGCACCGGACTAGCGGGAGGCCCCACTAGCACAGATACGCAGTATTTT.

The chain links TRBV20-1 to TRBJ2-7; D is unresolved. The germline CDR1 and CDR2 sequences are DFQATT and SNEGSKA (reference sequence). Trimming left V 3 bases short and J 0 bases short, with 12 bases between. The CDR3 runs 14 residues. The CDR3 spells CSARTRTASYEQYF. CDR3 in DNA: TGCAGTGCTAGGACCAGAACGGCCTCCTACGAGCAGTACTTC.